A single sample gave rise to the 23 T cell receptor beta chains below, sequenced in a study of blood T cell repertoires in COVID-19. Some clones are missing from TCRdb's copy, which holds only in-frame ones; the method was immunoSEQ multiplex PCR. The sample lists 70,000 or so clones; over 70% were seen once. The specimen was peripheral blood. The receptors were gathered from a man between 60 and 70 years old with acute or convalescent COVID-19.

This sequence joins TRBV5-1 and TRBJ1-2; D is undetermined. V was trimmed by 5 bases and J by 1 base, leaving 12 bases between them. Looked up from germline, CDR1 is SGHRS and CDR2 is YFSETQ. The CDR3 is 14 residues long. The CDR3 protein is CASRGGYSNYGYTF. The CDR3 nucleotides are TGCGCCAGCAGAGGAGGGTATAGTAACTATGGCTACACCTTC.

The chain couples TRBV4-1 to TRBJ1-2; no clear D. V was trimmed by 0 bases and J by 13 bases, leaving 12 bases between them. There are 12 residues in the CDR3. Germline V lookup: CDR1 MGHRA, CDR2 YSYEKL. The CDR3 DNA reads TGCGCCAGCAGCCAAGACGTGAGGCCCGCCACCTTC. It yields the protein CASSQDVRPATF.

The CDR3 DNA is TGCGCCAGCAGTGATCGGGCAGGGCGACAGGTGGATGAAAAACTGTTTTTT. Protein product: CASSDRAGRQVDEKLFF. The chain links TRBV10-2 to TRBJ1-4; tentative D call: TRBD1 (6 bases). Trimming stripped 3 bases from V and 6 bases from J, with 20 bases between. Germline V gives CDR1 WSHSY, CDR2 SAAADI. The CDR3 runs 17 residues.

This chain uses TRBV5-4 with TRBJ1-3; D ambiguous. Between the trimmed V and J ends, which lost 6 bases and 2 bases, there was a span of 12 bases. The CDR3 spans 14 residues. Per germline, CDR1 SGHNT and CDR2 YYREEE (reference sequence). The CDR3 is CASIPRFTGNTIYF. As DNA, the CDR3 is TGTGCCAGCATTCCCAGGTTTACTGGAAACACCATATATTTT.

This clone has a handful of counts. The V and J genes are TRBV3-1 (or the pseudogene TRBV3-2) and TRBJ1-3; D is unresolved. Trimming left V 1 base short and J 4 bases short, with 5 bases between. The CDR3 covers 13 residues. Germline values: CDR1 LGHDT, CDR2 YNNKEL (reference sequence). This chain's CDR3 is CASSQARGNTIYF. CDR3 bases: TGTGCCAGCAGCCAAGCGAGGGGAAACACCATATATTTT.

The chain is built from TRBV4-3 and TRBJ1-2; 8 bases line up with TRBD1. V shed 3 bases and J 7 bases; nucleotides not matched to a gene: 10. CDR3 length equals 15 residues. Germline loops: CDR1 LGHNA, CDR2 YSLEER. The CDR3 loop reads CASSQPDRGRSGYTF. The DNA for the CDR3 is TGCGCCAGCAGCCAGCCCGACAGGGGACGGAGTGGCTACACCTTC.

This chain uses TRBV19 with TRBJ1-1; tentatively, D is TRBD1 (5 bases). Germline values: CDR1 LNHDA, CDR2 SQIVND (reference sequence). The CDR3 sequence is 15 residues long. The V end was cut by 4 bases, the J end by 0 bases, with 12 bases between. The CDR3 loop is CASSKGPTVNTEAFF. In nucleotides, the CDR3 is TGTGCCAGTAGTAAGGGGCCCACGGTGAACACTGAAGCTTTCTTT.

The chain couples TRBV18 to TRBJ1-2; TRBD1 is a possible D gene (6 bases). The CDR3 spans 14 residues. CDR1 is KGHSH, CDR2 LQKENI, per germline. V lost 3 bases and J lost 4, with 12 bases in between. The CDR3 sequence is CASSPPGQLYGYTF. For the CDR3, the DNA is TGTGCCAGCTCACCGCCCGGACAGCTCTATGGCTACACCTTC.

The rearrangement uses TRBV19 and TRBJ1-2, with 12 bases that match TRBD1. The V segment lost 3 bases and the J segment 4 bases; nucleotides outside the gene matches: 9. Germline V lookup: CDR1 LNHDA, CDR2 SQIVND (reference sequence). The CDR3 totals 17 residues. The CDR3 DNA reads TGTGCCAGTAGTATGAGGGGACAGGGGGCTCCAACCTATGGCTACACCTTC. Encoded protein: CASSMRGQGAPTYGYTF. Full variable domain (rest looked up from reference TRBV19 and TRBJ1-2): DGGITQSPKYLFRKEGQNVTLSCEQNLNHDAMYWYRQDPGQGLRLIYYSQIVNDFQKGDIAEGYSVSREKKESFPLTVTSAQKNPTAFYLCASSMRGQGAPTYGYTFGSGTRLTVV.

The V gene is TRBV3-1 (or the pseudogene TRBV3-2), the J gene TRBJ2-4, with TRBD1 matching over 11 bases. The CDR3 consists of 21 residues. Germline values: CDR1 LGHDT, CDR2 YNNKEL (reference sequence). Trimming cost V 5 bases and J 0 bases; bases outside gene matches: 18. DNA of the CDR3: TGTGCCAGCAGCAAAATGTCCGGGACAGGGGGAATAAACTTAGCCAAAAACATTCAGTACTTC. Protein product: CASSKMSGTGGINLAKNIQYF.

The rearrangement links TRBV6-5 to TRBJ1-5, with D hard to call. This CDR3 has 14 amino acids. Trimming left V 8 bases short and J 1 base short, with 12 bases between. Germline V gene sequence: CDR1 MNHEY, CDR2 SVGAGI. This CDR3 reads CASGRSQSNQPQHF. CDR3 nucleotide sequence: TGTGCCAGCGGGAGGAGCCAAAGCAATCAGCCCCAGCATTTT.

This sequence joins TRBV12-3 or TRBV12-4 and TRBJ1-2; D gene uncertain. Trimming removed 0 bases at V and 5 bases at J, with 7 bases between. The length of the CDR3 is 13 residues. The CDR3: CASSLAAVYGYTF. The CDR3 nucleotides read TGTGCCAGCAGTTTAGCGGCAGTTTATGGCTACACCTTC.

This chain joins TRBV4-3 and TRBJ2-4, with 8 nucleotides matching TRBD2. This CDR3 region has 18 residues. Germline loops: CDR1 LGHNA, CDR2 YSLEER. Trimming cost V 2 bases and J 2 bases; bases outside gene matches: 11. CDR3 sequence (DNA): TGCGCCAGCAGCCAAAACGGGGGGGGCGTTCAGTCCAAAAACATTCAGTACTTC. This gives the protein CASSQNGGGVQSKNIQYF.

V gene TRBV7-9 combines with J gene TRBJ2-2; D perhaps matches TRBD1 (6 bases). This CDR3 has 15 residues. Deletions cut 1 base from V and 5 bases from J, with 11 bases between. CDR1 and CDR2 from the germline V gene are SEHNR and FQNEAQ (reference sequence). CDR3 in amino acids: CASSLGQEPTGELFF. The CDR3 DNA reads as TGTGCCAGCAGCTTAGGACAGGAGCCAACCGGGGAGCTGTTTTTT. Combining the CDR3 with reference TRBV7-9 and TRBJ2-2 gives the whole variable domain DTGVSQNPRHKITKRGQNVTFRCDPISEHNRLYWYRQTLGQGPEFLTYFQNEAQLEKSRLLSDRFSAERPKGSFSTLEIQRTEQGDSAMYLCASSLGQEPTGELFFGEGSRLTVL.

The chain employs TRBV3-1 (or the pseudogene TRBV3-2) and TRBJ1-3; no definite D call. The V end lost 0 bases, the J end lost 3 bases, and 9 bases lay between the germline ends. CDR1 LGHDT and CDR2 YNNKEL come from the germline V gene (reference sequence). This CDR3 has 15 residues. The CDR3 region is CASSQDLNFGNTIYF. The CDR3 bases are TGTGCCAGCAGCCAAGACCTAAACTTTGGAAACACCATATATTTT.

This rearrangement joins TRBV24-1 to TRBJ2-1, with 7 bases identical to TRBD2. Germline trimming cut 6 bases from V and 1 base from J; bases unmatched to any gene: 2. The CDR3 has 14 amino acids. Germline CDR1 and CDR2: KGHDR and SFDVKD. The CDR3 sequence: CATSPGGSYNEQFF. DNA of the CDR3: TGTGCCACCAGTCCCGGGGGGTCCTACAATGAGCAGTTCTTC.

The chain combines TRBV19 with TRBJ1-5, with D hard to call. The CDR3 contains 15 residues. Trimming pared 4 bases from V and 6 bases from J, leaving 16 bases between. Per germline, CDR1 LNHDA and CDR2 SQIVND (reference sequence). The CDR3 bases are TGTGCCAGTAGTACAATCGAGGGAGGAGGTCAGCCCCAGCATTTT. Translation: CASSTIEGGGQPQHF.

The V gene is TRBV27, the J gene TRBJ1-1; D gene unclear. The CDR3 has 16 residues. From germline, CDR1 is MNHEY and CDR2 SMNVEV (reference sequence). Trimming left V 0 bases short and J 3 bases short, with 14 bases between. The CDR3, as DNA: TGTGCCAGCAGTTTATCGGTCGGAGATTTAGACACTGAAGCTTTCTTT. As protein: CASSLSVGDLDTEAFF.

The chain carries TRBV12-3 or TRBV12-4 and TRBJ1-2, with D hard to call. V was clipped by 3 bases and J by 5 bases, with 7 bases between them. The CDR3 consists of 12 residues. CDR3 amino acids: CASSFGSYGYTF. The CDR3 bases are TGTGCCAGCAGTTTTGGCAGTTATGGCTACACCTTC.

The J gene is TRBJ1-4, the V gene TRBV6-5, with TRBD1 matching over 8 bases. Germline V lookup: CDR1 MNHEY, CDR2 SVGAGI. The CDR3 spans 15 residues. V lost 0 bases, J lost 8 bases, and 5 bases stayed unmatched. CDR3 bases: TGTGCCAGCAGTTACTCGGACAGGGCGGGAGAAAAACTGTTTTTT. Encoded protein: CASSYSDRAGEKLFF.

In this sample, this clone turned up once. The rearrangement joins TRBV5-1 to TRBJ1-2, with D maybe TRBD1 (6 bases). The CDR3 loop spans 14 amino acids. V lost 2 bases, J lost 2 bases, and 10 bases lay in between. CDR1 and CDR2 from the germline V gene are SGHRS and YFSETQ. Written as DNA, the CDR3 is TGCGCCAGCAGCTTAACCGACAGGAACTATGGCTACACCTTC. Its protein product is CASSLTDRNYGYTF.

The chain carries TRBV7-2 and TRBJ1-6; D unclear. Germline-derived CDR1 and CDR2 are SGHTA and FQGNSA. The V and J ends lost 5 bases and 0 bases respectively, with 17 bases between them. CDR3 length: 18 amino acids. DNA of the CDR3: TGTGCCAGCAGCCTCTCTCGGACTGGGAGCTCCTATAATTCACCCCTCCACTTT. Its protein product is CASSLSRTGSSYNSPLHF.

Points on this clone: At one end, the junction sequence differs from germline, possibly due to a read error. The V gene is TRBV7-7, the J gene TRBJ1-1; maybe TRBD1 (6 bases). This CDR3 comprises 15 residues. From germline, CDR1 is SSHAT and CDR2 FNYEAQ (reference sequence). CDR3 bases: TGTGCTAGCAGCCATCCGGACAGAGAGAACACTGAAGCTTTCTTT. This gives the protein CASSHPDRENTEAFF.